This entry describes one T cell receptor beta chain. The antigen remains undetermined. These data come from a study of shared clonotypes between healthy human individuals. The overall study: Aged 18 to 49, the donors were a couple of women and a few men. Study results and limitations: Across a handful of donors, naive CD4 shared around 5%, naive CD8 over 3%, memory CD4 roughly 2.4%, memory CD8 0.4% to 0.5%. Rarefaction showed sorted-subset sequencing was incomplete despite large depth.

CD45RO-negative cells were positively selected for CCR7, leaving out terminally differentiated effector memory CD45RA+ cells. Donors had no recently reported acute infections or vaccinations and were HIV-negative. Trimming took 10 bases from V and 2 from J; bases not matched to a gene: 11. CDR3 size: 15 residues. Germline V CDR1 and CDR2: MDHEN, SYDVKM. Data came from immunoSEQ multiplex PCR; TCRdb stores just in-frame clones and leaves some out. The sample shows around 1,900,000 clones, 85% to 95% of them seen only once. The chain carries TRBV28 and TRBJ2-1, with 7 bases identical to TRBD2. The specimen was naive CD8+ T cells from PBMCs. The sequence came from a man aged 18 to 30 in good health. Some clones in this sample may be carry-over from other donors' samples. CDR3 region: CATAPGGGAYNEQFF. CDR3 in DNA: TGTGCCACGGCCCCGGGAGGAGGGGCCTACAATGAGCAGTTCTTC. Based on the CDR3 plus reference TRBV28 and TRBJ2-1, the full variable domain is DVKVTQSSRYLVKRTGEKVFLECVQDMDHENMFWYRQDPGLGLRLIYFSYDVKMKEKGDIPEGYSVSREKKERFSLILESASTNQTSMYLCATAPGGGAYNEQFFGPGTRLTVL.